These 32 T cell receptor beta chains came from one sample sequenced in a study of cytomegalovirus exposure and HLA in healthy donors. PCR involved 60 Vbeta and 13 Jbeta primers. Clones were sequenced by immunoSEQ multiplex PCR, and TCRdb holds only the in-frame ones, with some missing. The table has roughly 120,000 clones, around 73% seen once; the top ten hold 8.4%. The sample taken for sequencing was PBMCs. These receptor sequences come from a man aged 40-49 years in good health and CMV-seronegative.

The DNA of the CDR3 is TGCGCCAGCAGCTTGCCTCCGCACAGGGGTCGTAACACTGAAGCTTTCTTT. Translation: CASSLPPHRGRNTEAFF. The chain carries TRBV5-1 and TRBJ1-1, with TRBD1 matching 7 bases. The V gene's germline CDR1 is SGHRS and CDR2 YFSETQ. The CDR3 spans 17 residues. Trimming at V came to 1 base and at J to 2 bases, leaving 11 bases not matched to a gene.

This chain uses TRBV6-5 with TRBJ2-1; 7 bases fit TRBD1. The germline V gene has CDR1 MNHEY and CDR2 SVGAGI. Unmatched junction bases numbered 13, after V lost 5 bases and J lost 9 bases. CDR3 length equals 15 residues. The CDR3, as DNA: TGTGCCAGCAGTGGGGGTCAGGGTCCAGGGGGTGAGCAGTTCTTC. The encoded protein is CASSGGQGPGGEQFF.

The chain recombines TRBV5-6 with TRBJ2-7, with a tentative D call TRBD1 (5 bases). Trimming stripped 4 bases from V and 1 base from J, with 15 bases between. The CDR3 has 15 residues. Germline V gene lookup returns CDR1 SGHDT and CDR2 YYEEEE. DNA for the CDR3: TGTGCCAGCAGCCTTTTTGGTAGGGGATCCTACGAGCAGTACTTC. It encodes CASSLFGRGSYEQYF.

The genes are TRBV6-5 and TRBJ2-1, with a tentative D call TRBD2 (5 bases). V was pared by 0 bases and J by 8 bases, with 14 bases between. This CDR3 is built from 15 residues. Germline V gene sequence: CDR1 MNHEY, CDR2 SVGAGI. The CDR3 DNA follows: TGTGCCAGCAGTTACTCTGCGGGCTTTAGGGATGAGCAGTTCTTC. Translating it yields CASSYSAGFRDEQFF.

This clone has only one observation. The V call is TRBV13, the J call TRBJ1-4; the match to TRBD1 covers 8 bases. CDR1 PRHDT and CDR2 FYEKMQ come from the germline V gene (reference sequence). The CDR3 runs 14 residues. Unmatched junction bases numbered 6, after V lost 5 bases and J lost 7 bases. In DNA, the CDR3 is TGTGCCAGCAGCCTCGGACAGGGCCCTGAAAAACTGTTTTTT. It yields the protein CASSLGQGPEKLFF. Full variable domain (rest looked up from reference TRBV13 and TRBJ1-4): AAGVIQSPRHLIKEKRETATLKCYPIPRHDTVYWYQQGPGQDPQFLISFYEKMQSDKGSIPDRFSAQQFSDYHSELNMSSLELGDSALYFCASSLGQGPEKLFFGSGTQLSVL.

A note on this clone: One end of the junction is discordant with germline, which a read error may explain. The genes are TRBV4-1 and TRBJ1-2; D remains unclear. Germline lookup yields CDR1 MGHRA and CDR2 YSYEKL. The CDR3 is 15 residues long. The CDR3 nucleotides read TGCGCCAGCAGCCTCCGGGGAACCCTTAGCTATGGCTACCCCTTC. This encodes CASSLRGTLSYGYPF.

The chain uses TRBV12-5 and TRBJ1-1, with TRBD1 matching 7 bases. CDR3 length equals 15 residues. Germline V CDR1 and CDR2: LGHNT, FRNRAP. With V trimmed by 5 bases and J by 0 bases, 6 bases remained unmatched. The DNA of the CDR3 is TGTGCTAGTGGTCGGCTGACAGGGATGAACACTGAAGCTTTCTTT. Amino acid sequence: CASGRLTGMNTEAFF.

The genes are TRBV27 and TRBJ2-1, with D possibly matching TRBD2 (6 bases). V lost 5 bases and J lost 3, with 17 bases in between. From germline, CDR1 is MNHEY and CDR2 SMNVEV (reference sequence). The CDR3 is made up of 16 amino acids. CDR3 bases: TGTGCCAGCAGTCCTCTGGGACTCGGAATCTACAATGAGCAGTTCTTC. This gives the protein CASSPLGLGIYNEQFF.

The J gene is TRBJ1-6, the V gene TRBV5-5, with D tentatively TRBD1 (5 bases). The CDR3 consists of 17 residues. V shed 4 bases and J shed 8 bases, with 22 bases lying between them. The V gene's germline CDR1 is SGHKS and CDR2 YYEKEE (reference sequence). The CDR3 nucleotides read TGTGCCAGCAGCGGGGGGGGTTCGGTTGGTTACCATTCACCCCTCCACTTT. Protein sequence: CASSGGGSVGYHSPLHF.

The chain couples TRBV11-3 to TRBJ2-3; 14 positions agree with TRBD2. CDR3 size: 15 residues. CDR1 SGHNT and CDR2 YENEEA come from the germline V gene. V was clipped by 4 bases and J by 6 bases; unmatched bases: 3. In DNA, the CDR3 is TGTGCCAGCAGCTCCGGACTAGCGGGGGGTGATACGCAGTATTTT. Translating gives CASSSGLAGGDTQYF.

The chain couples TRBV5-1 to TRBJ1-1; 9 bases are shared with TRBD1. V dropped 0 bases and J dropped 1; count of bases not matched to a gene: 4. This CDR3 has 16 amino acids. In germline, CDR1 is SGHRS, CDR2 YFSETQ. CDR3 DNA: TGCGCCAGCAGCTTGGGGGGGACAGGGAAGAACACTGAAGCTTTCTTT. Its protein product is CASSLGGTGKNTEAFF.

This chain links TRBV6-5 with TRBJ1-1, with a weak D call TRBD1 (5 bases). The CDR3 contains 15 residues. The germline V and J ends were trimmed by 6 bases and 5 bases, with 19 bases remaining between them. Germline CDR1 is MNHEY and CDR2 is SVGAGI. This CDR3 is CASRKGRGLSTEAFF. DNA of the CDR3: TGTGCCAGCAGGAAAGGGAGGGGCTTAAGTACTGAAGCTTTCTTT.

This clone occurred a few times. The chain carries TRBV6-5 and TRBJ1-3, with D unclear. V shed 0 bases and J shed 9 bases, with 15 bases lying between them. The CDR3 totals 15 residues. Germline lookup yields CDR1 MNHEY and CDR2 SVGAGI. The CDR3 bases are TGTGCCAGCAGTTACTCGCTACAGCCCGCTTCCACCATATATTTT. The encoded protein is CASSYSLQPASTIYF.

The chain joins TRBV20-1 to TRBJ2-5, with D perhaps TRBD2 (6 bases). The CDR3 covers 11 residues. The germline V gene has CDR1 DFQATT and CDR2 SNEGSKA (reference sequence). Trimming cost V 8 bases and J 5 bases, with 12 bases left between them. The CDR3 DNA reads as TGCAGTATCCGACTAGGGGAGACCCAGTACTTC. Translation gives CSIRLGETQYF.

The chain joins TRBV5-6 to TRBJ2-3; 12 nucleotides match TRBD2. The CDR3 is made up of 18 amino acids. Germline trimming cut 8 bases from V and 4 bases from J; bases unmatched to any gene: 17. Germline CDR1 is SGHDT and CDR2 is YYEEEE. For the CDR3, the DNA is TGTGCCAGTTCTTTATTGCTAGCGGGGGGGCCGGCTGCAGATACGCAGTATTTT. Translating gives CASSLLLAGGPAADTQYF. The full variable domain, its missing parts supplied by reference TRBV5-6 and TRBJ2-3, is DAGVTQSPTHLIKTRGQQVTLRCSPKSGHDTVSWYQQALGQGPQFIFQYYEEEERQRGNFPDRFSGHQFPNYSSELNVNALLLGDSALYLCASSLLLAGGPAADTQYFGPGTRLTVL.

V gene TRBV11-2 combines with J gene TRBJ2-5; 9 nucleotides align to TRBD2. CDR3 length: 16 amino acids. J gave up 2 bases and V 5 bases, and 9 bases lay outside the gene matches. Germline assignment: CDR1 SGHAT and CDR2 FQNNGV. The CDR3 reads CASSPWGRGGQETQYF. The CDR3 nucleotides are TGTGCCAGCAGCCCCTGGGGGCGGGGGGGTCAAGAGACCCAGTACTTC.

This chain joins TRBV9 and TRBJ1-2, with 7 bases that match TRBD1. This CDR3 spans 15 amino acids. The V segment lost 3 bases and the J segment 7 bases; nucleotides outside the gene matches: 12. Germline loops: CDR1 SGDLS, CDR2 YYNGEE. The CDR3 protein is CASSEGEDRTIGYTF. CDR3 DNA: TGTGCCAGCAGCGAAGGGGAGGACAGGACTATTGGCTACACCTTC.

This chain connects TRBV28 to TRBJ1-3; perhaps TRBD1 as D (6 bases). With 2 bases removed from V and 0 bases from J, the gap between germline ends came to 11 bases. The CDR3 runs to 16 residues. Germline CDR1 is MDHEN and CDR2 is SYDVKM. In DNA, the CDR3 is TGTGCCAGCAGTTTACTCGACAGGAGCTCTGGAAACACCATATATTTT. Translated, it gives CASSLLDRSSGNTIYF.

DNA of the CDR3: TGTGCCAGCAGTCCGGATCTCGGGAATTCACCCCTCCACTTT. As protein: CASSPDLGNSPLHF. The chain employs TRBV2 and TRBJ1-6; D uncertain. The V gene's germline CDR1 is SNHLY and CDR2 FYNNEI. V lost 5 bases and J lost 7, with 12 bases in between. CDR3 length: 14 residues.

The chain recombines TRBV4-1 with TRBJ2-7, with D possibly TRBD2 on 6 matching bases. Germline CDR1 MGHRA, CDR2 YSYEKL. The length of the CDR3 is 14 residues. V was trimmed by 0 bases and J by 5 bases, leaving 11 bases between them. The CDR3 DNA sequence: TGCGCCAGCAGCCAAGATGGCGGGGCCGACGAGCAGTACTTC. It translates to CASSQDGGADEQYF.

The gene calls are TRBV7-6 and TRBJ2-7; TRBD2 might be the D (6 bases). Trimming removed 5 bases at V and 0 bases at J, with 17 bases between. Germline V gene sequence: CDR1 SGHVS, CDR2 FNYEAQ. This CDR3 is built from 16 residues. CDR3 coding DNA: TGTGCCAGCAGCCTCCCTTGGGGCGGGGCCTCCTACGAGCAGTACTTC. It specifies CASSLPWGGASYEQYF.

This clone was seen more than once but under ten times. The chain is built from TRBV6-6 and TRBJ1-1, with 8 bases that match TRBD1. V shed 10 bases, J shed 6 bases, and the junction held 7 bases outside the gene matches. The CDR3 has 12 amino acids. CDR1 and CDR2 (germline): MNHNY, SVGAGI (reference sequence). The CDR3 here is CATQTGESEAFF. The CDR3 DNA reads TGTGCCACCCAGACAGGGGAGTCTGAAGCTTTCTTT.

V and J are TRBV10-1 and TRBJ1-1; 7 bases agree with TRBD1. Trimming at V came to 1 base and at J to 4 bases, leaving 6 bases not matched to a gene. This CDR3 comprises 15 residues. CDR1 is WNHNN and CDR2 is SYGVQD in the germline V gene (reference sequence). Written as DNA, the CDR3 is TGCGCCAGCAGTGAGTACAGGGGAGGCGGCACTGAAGCTTTCTTT. This codes for CASSEYRGGGTEAFF.

J is TRBJ2-1 and V is TRBV28, with D unclear. The length of the CDR3 is 16 residues. Per the germline V gene, CDR1 is MDHEN and CDR2 is SYDVKM. Trimming removed 5 bases at V and 0 bases at J, with 14 bases between. CDR3 DNA: TGTGCCAGCAGTCCCCTCCCCCCTAGCTCCTACAATGAGCAGTTCTTC. Translating gives CASSPLPPSSYNEQFF.

This sequence joins TRBV6-6 and TRBJ2-7, with 7 bases fitting TRBD2. The CDR3 extends over 14 amino acids. The junction had 6 bases not matched to a gene; V was cut back by 4 bases and J by 3 bases. The germline gives CDR1 MNHNY, CDR2 SVGAGI (reference sequence). CDR3 loop: CASSLGGEGYEQYF. For the CDR3, the DNA is TGTGCCAGCAGTTTAGGAGGGGAGGGCTACGAGCAGTACTTC.

This CDR3 reads CASSDTGDYGYTF. The CDR3 DNA follows: TGTGCCAGCAGCGACACAGGAGACTATGGCTACACCTTC. This sequence joins TRBV9 and TRBJ1-2; D possibly corresponds to TRBD1 (5 bases). CDR3 size: 13 residues. V gave up 3 bases and J gave up 3 bases, with 9 bases separating them. Germline CDR1 SGDLS, CDR2 YYNGEE.

Of note for this clone: Other DNA variants within this sample encode the same CDR3. V usage is TRBV5-6 and J usage is TRBJ1-5, with TRBD1 matching 8 bases. CDR3 length: 16 residues. V dropped 5 bases and J dropped 4; count of bases not matched to a gene: 11. Germline CDR1 SGHDT, CDR2 YYEEEE. In DNA form, the CDR3 reads TGTGCCAGCAGTTCGGGGCAGGGGGCTTGGAATCAGCCCCAGCATTTT. Translating it yields CASSSGQGAWNQPQHF.

The chain uses TRBV27 and TRBJ2-2; 11 bases map to TRBD1. With 5 bases clipped from V and 5 bases from J, the junction kept 10 bases outside the gene matches. This CDR3 has 17 amino acids. Germline CDR1 is MNHEY and CDR2 is SMNVEV (reference sequence). Written as DNA, the CDR3 is TGTGCCAGCAGTAGACCCTCCGGGACAGGGGGGACCGGGGAGCTGTTTTTT. Translated, it gives CASSRPSGTGGTGELFF.

The chain recombines TRBV5-1 with TRBJ1-4; 10 bases match TRBD1. The CDR3 sequence is 15 residues long. Germline CDR1 is SGHRS and CDR2 is YFSETQ. V gave up 4 bases and J gave up 2 bases; unmatched junction bases: 2. The CDR3 DNA reads as TGCGCCAGCAGCGGACAGGGGGGGACTAATGAAAAACTGTTTTTT. Translation gives CASSGQGGTNEKLFF.

The DNA of the CDR3 is TGCGCCAGCAGCCAAGAGTTGGGCATTAATCTCTACGAGCAGTACTTC. Translating it yields CASSQELGINLYEQYF. The chain combines TRBV4-1 with TRBJ2-7; D call uncertain. Per germline, CDR1 MGHRA and CDR2 YSYEKL. With 0 bases removed from V and 3 bases from J, the gap between germline ends came to 15 bases. The CDR3 extends over 16 amino acids.

The V call is TRBV7-6, the J call TRBJ2-2; 12 positions agree with TRBD1. J was trimmed by 4 bases and V by 5 bases; bases with no gene match: 5. The CDR3 extends over 16 amino acids. CDR1 is SGHVS, CDR2 FNYEAQ, per germline. CDR3 bases: TGTGCCAGCAGCACCCAGGGACAGGGGGCCACCGGGGAGCTGTTTTTT. Protein product: CASSTQGQGATGELFF.

The rearrangement links TRBV6-5 to TRBJ2-3; the match to TRBD2 covers 9 bases. Germline CDR1 and CDR2: MNHEY and SVGAGI. The CDR3 sequence is 15 residues long. V gave up 2 bases and J gave up 1 base; unmatched junction bases: 1. The CDR3 sequence: CASSYASGGTDTQYF. For the CDR3, the DNA is TGTGCCAGCAGTTACGCTAGCGGGGGCACAGATACGCAGTATTTT.